The rows below give T cell receptor beta chains drawn from one sample of a study of CD8 T cells in ankylosing spondylitis. MiXCR, applied by TCRdb to the 5' RACE reads, yields one record per CDR3 protein. Among around 180,000 distinct CDR3 sequences, about an eighth were seen once, and the ten largest hold approximately 11%. Sequenced sample: blood, either unsorted or a sorted T cell fraction (not recorded which). The receptors derive from a female donor with ankylosing spondylitis or in good health (not recorded which). Both conserved end residues are part of each CDR3.

TRBJ2-3 TRBV20-1 CSAAAGAPDTQYF
TRBJ2-1 TRBV4-2 CASSQARDYNEQFF
TRBJ2-2 TRBV6-5 CASSYSGLALNTGELFF
TRBJ1-2 TRBV28 CASSPPEAWGYTF
TRBJ2-1 TRBV7-3 CASGVSSYNEQFF
TRBJ1-1 TRBV3-1 CASSQVAGQGDGAFF
TRBJ2-3 TRBV27 CASSLNRGTDTQYF
TRBJ2-2 TRBV3-1 CASSQRGGRANTGELFF
TRBJ2-3 TRBV7-9 CASSLALEDTQYF
TRBJ2-3 TRBV10-3 CAISELAGPTDTQYF
TRBJ2-7 TRBV19 CASSRLGGKGEQYF
TRBJ2-5 TRBV21-1 CASSKGDESYQETQYF
TRBJ2-5 TRBV4-3 CASSQEHGSTQETQYF
TRBJ1-2 TRBV9 CASSVREGNYGYTF
TRBJ1-1 TRBV5-5 CASSKARTGANTEAFF
TRBJ2-1 TRBV5-1 CASRGTGGSSSYNEQFF
TRBJ1-5 TRBV5-5 CASSPGAGGHQPQHF
TRBJ2-1 TRBV2 CASRNPTSRTESSYNEQFF
TRBJ1-4 TRBV5-1 CASSLVPQEKLFF
TRBJ2-7 TRBV7-2 CASSLGQNQGEQYF
TRBJ2-2 TRBV7-2 CASSPTATGELFF
TRBJ2-1 TRBV20-1 CSARPGEREWNEQFF
TRBJ1-1 TRBV27 CASSSGTEFPEAFF
TRBJ2-1 TRBV5-1 CASSLEHEQFF
TRBJ2-7 TRBV7-9 CASSLGIDRTGQYF
TRBJ1-1 TRBV5-1 CASSRRQGFDTEAFF
TRBJ1-1 TRBV20-1 CSATPGAGGEAFF
TRBJ2-1 TRBV28 CASSLGSGSYNEQFF
TRBJ2-5 TRBV29-1 CSVEGPGGWETQYF
TRBJ2-7 TRBV5-1 CASSWGGGEQYF
TRBJ2-1 TRBV20-1 CSARPPTSGRVDEQFF
TRBJ1-1 TRBV5-1 CASSFGFGFPEAFF
TRBJ2-5 TRBV12-3/TRBV12-4 CASRGGTGQETQYF
TRBJ1-2 TRBV12-5 CASGSIPDSYGYTF
TRBJ1-5 TRBV7-9 CVSSNTGFNQPQHF
TRBJ2-3 TRBV6-2/TRBV6-3 CASSQNRGADTQYF
TRBJ2-2 TRBV20-1 CSVLGAGTGELFF